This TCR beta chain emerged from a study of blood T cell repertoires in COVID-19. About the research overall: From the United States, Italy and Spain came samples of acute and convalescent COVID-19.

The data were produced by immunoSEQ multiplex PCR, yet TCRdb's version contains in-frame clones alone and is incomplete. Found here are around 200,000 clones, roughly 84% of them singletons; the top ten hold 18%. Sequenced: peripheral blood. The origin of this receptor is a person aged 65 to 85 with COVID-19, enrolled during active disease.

CDR3 nucleotide sequence: TGTGCCAGCAGTCATCGCCTCGGACTACCTAACTACGAGCAGTACTTC. The encoded protein is CASSHRLGLPNYEQYF. V usage is TRBV7-9 and J usage is TRBJ2-7; D might be TRBD2 (6 bases). V was pared by 6 bases and J by 3 bases, with 21 bases between. Germline assignment: CDR1 SEHNR and CDR2 FQNEAQ (reference sequence). The CDR3 spans 16 residues.